These 2 T cell receptor beta chains were sequenced from one sample in a study of OX40 agonist ivuxolimab in advanced cancers. The method was immunoSEQ multiplex PCR; TCRdb's version includes in-frame clones alone and lacks a portion of them. Of approximately 77,000 clones detected, more than 80% appear once; the ten largest clones hold around 0.51%. Sample: CD4+ or CD8+ T cells sorted from blood, taken in a trial of the OX40 agonist ivuxolimab. These TCRs come from an adult with an advanced solid tumor such as melanoma, head and neck, liver or kidney cancer.

The chain is built from TRBV4-3 and TRBJ2-7, with 8 bases fitting TRBD1. Germline trimming cut 1 base from V and 3 bases from J; bases unmatched to any gene: 5. This CDR3 contains 15 residues. Germline CDR1 is LGHNA and CDR2 is YSLEER. The CDR3 DNA follows: TGCGCCAGCAGCCAAGGAACCGGACAGGGCTACGAGCAGTACTTC. Amino acid sequence: CASSQGTGQGYEQYF.

The chain carries TRBV5-1 and TRBJ2-3; 8 nucleotides match TRBD2. The J segment lost 4 bases and the V segment lost 0 bases, leaving 7 bases of the junction unmatched. There are 16 residues in the CDR3. The germline CDR1 and CDR2 sequences are SGHRS and YFSETQ. CDR3 DNA sequence: TGCGCCAGCAGCTTGGATGGGCGGGGGGTCTCAGATACGCAGTATTTT. This gives the protein CASSLDGRGVSDTQYF.